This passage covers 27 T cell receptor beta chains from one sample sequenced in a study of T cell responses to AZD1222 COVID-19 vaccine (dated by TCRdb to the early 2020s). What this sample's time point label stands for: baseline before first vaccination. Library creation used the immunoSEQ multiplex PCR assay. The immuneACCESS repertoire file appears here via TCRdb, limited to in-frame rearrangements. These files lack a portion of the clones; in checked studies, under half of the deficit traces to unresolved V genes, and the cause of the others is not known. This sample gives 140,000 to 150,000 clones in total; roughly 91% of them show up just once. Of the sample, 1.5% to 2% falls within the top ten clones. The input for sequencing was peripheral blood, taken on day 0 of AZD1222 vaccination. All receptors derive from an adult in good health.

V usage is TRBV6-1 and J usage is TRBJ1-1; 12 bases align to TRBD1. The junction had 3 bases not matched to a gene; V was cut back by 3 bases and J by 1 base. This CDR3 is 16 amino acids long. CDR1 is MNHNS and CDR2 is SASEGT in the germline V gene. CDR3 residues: CASSDGTGGWNTEAFF. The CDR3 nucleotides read TGTGCCAGCAGTGATGGGACAGGGGGCTGGAACACTGAAGCTTTCTTT.

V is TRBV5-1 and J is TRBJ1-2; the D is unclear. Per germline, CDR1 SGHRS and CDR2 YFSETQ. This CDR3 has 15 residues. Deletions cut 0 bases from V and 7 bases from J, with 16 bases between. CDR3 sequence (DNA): TGCGCCAGCAGCTTGGAAGGGCCAATACGGGGTGGCTACACCTTC. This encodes CASSLEGPIRGGYTF.

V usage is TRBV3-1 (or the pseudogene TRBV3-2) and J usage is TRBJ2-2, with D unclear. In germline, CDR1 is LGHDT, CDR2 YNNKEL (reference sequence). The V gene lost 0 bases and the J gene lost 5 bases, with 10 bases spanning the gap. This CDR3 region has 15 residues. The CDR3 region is CASSQELAGTGELFF. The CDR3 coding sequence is TGTGCCAGCAGCCAAGAATTGGCTGGGACCGGGGAGCTGTTTTTT.

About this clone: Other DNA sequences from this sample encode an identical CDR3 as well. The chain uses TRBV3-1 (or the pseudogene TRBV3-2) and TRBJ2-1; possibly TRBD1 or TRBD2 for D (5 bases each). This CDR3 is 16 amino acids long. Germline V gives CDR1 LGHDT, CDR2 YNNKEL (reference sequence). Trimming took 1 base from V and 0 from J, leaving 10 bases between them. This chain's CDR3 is CASSQVGGGSYNEQFF. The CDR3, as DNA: TGTGCCAGCAGCCAAGTTGGGGGTGGCTCCTACAATGAGCAGTTCTTC.

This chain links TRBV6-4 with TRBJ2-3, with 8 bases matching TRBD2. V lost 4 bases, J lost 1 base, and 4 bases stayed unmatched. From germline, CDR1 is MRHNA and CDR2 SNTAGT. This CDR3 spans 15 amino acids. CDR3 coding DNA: TGTGCCAGCAGTGTAAGCGGGGGCGGCACAGATACGCAGTATTTT. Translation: CASSVSGGGTDTQYF.

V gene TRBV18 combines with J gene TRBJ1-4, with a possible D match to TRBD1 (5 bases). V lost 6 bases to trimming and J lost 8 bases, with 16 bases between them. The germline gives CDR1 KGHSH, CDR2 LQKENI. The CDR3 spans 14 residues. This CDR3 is CASSLSGGGEKLFF. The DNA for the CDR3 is TGTGCCAGCTCCCTGTCCGGGGGAGGCGAAAAACTGTTTTTT. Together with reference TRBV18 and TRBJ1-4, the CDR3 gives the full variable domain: NAGVMQNPRHLVRRRGQEARLRCSPMKGHSHVYWYRQLPEEGLKFMVYLQKENIIDESGMPKERFSAEFPKEGPSILRIQQVVRGDSAAYFCASSLSGGGEKLFFGSGTQLSVL.

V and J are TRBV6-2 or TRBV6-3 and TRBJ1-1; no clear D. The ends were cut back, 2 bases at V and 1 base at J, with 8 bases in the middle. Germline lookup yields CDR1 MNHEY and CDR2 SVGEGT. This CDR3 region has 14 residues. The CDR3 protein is CASSYRWGNTEAFF. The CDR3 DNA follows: TGTGCCAGCAGTTACCGTTGGGGGAACACTGAAGCTTTCTTT.

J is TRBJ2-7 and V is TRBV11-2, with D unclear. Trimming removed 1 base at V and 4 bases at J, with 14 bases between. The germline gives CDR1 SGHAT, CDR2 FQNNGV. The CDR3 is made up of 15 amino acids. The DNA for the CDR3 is TGTGCCAGCAGCTTAGGGGCCGACCTCCGGTACGAGCAGTACTTC. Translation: CASSLGADLRYEQYF. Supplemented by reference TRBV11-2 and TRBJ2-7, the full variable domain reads EAGVAQSPRYKIIEKRQSVAFWCNPISGHATLYWYQQILGQGPKLLIQFQNNGVVDDSQLPKDRFSAERLKGVDSTLKIQPAKLEDSAVYLCASSLGADLRYEQYFGPGTRLTVT.

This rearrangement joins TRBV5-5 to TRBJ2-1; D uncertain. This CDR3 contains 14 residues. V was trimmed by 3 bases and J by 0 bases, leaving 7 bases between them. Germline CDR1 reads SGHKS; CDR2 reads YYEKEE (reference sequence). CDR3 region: CASSWASSYNEQFF. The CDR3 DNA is TGTGCCAGCAGCTGGGCCAGCTCCTACAATGAGCAGTTCTTC.

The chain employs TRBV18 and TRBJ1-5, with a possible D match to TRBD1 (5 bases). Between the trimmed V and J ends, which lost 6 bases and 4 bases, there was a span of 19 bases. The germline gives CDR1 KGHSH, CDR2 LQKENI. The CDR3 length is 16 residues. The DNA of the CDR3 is TGTGCCAGCTCCCCAGAGGCCGGGACTCTGAATCAGCCCCAGCATTTT. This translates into CASSPEAGTLNQPQHF.

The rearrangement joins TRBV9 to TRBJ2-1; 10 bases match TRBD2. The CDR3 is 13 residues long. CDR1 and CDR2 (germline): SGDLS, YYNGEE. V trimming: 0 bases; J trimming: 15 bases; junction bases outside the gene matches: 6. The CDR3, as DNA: TGTGCCAGCAGCGTAGACCTAGCGGGAGATCTGTTCTTC. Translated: CASSVDLAGDLFF. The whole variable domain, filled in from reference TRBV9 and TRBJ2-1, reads DSGVTQTPKHLITATGQRVTLRCSPRSGDLSVYWYQQSLDQGLQFLIQYYNGEERAKGNILERFSAQQFPDLHSELNLSSLELGDSALYFCASSVDLAGDLFFGPGTRLTVL.

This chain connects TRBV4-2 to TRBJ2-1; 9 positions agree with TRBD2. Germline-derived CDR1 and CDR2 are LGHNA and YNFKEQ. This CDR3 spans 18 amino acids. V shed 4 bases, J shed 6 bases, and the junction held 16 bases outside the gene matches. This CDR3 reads CASSRQTPVAGALNEQFF. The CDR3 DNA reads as TGTGCCAGCAGCCGTCAAACCCCTGTAGCGGGAGCCCTCAATGAGCAGTTCTTC.

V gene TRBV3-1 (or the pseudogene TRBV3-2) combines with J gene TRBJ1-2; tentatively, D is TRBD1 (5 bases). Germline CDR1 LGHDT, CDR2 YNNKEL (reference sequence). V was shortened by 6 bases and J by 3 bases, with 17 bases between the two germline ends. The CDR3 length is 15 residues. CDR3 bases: TGTGCCAGCAGGCTGGGGGGAAAGGGCGACTATGGCTACACCTTC. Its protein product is CASRLGGKGDYGYTF.

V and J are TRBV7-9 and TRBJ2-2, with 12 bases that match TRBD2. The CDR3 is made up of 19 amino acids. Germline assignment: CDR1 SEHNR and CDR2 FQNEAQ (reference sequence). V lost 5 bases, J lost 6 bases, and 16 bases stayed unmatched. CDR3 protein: CASSPTGLAGLGRSGELFF. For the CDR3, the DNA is TGTGCCAGCAGCCCAACGGGACTAGCGGGCCTAGGGAGGTCCGGGGAGCTGTTTTTT. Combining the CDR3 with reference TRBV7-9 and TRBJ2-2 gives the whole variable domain DTGVSQNPRHKITKRGQNVTFRCDPISEHNRLYWYRQTLGQGPEFLTYFQNEAQLEKSRLLSDRFSAERPKGSFSTLEIQRTEQGDSAMYLCASSPTGLAGLGRSGELFFGEGSRLTVL.

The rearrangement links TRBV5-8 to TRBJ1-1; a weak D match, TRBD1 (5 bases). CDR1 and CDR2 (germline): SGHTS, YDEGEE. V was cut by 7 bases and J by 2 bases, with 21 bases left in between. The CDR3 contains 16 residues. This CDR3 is CASRISYGTTNTEAFF. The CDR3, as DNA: TGTGCCAGCCGGATTAGCTACGGGACCACAAACACTGAAGCTTTCTTT.

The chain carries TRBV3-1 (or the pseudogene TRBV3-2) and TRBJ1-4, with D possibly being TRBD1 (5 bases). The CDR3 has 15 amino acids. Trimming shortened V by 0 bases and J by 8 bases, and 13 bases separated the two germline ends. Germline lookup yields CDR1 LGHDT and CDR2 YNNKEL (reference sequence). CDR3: CASSQEGRGSEKLFF. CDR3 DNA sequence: TGTGCCAGCAGCCAAGAGGGGAGGGGATCGGAAAAACTGTTTTTT.

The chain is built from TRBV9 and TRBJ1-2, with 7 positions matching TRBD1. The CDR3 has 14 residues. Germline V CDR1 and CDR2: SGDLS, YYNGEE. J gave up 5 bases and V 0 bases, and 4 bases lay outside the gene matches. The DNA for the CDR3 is TGTGCCAGCAGCGTAGCTAGGGACAGATATGGCTACACCTTC. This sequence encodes CASSVARDRYGYTF.

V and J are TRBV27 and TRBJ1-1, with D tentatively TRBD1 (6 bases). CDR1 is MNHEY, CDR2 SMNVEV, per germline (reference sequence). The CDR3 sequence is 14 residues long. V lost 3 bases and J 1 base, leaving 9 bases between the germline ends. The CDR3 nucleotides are TGTGCCAGCAGTTTGCGGACAGCGAACACTGAAGCTTTCTTT. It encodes CASSLRTANTEAFF.

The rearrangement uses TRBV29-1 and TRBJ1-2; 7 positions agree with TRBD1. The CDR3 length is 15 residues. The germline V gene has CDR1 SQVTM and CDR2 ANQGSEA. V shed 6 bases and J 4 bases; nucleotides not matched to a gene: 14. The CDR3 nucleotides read TGCAGCGTCCGACCTAACAGGGGAGTCCTCTATGGCTACACCTTC. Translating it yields CSVRPNRGVLYGYTF.

CDR3 DNA sequence: TGTGCCAGCAGCGTATTTGGACCAGTCCCCACCGGGGAGCTGTTTTTT. Translation: CASSVFGPVPTGELFF. The chain joins TRBV7-2 to TRBJ2-2; D uncertain. The CDR3 has 16 residues. Germline V gene data show CDR1 as SGHTA and CDR2 as FQGNSA. The V end lost 5 bases, the J end lost 4 bases, and 17 bases lay between the germline ends.

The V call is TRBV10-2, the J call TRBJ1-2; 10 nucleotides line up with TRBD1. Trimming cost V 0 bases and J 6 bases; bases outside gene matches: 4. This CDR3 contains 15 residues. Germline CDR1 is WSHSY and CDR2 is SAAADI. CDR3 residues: CASSESRDRGHGYTF. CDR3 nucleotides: TGCGCCAGCAGTGAGTCCCGAGACAGGGGGCATGGCTACACCTTC.

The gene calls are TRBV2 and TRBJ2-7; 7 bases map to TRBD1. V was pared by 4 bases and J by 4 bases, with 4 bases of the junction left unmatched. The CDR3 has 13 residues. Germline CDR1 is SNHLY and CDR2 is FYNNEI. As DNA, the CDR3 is TGTGCCAGCAGTGTCCAGGGGGAGTACGAGCAGTACTTC. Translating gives CASSVQGEYEQYF.

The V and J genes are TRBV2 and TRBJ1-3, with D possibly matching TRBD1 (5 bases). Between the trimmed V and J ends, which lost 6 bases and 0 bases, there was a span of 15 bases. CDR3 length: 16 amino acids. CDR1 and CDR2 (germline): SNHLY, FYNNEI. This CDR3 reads CASSWVEGISGNTIYF. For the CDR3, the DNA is TGTGCCAGCAGCTGGGTGGAGGGGATCTCTGGAAACACCATATATTTT.

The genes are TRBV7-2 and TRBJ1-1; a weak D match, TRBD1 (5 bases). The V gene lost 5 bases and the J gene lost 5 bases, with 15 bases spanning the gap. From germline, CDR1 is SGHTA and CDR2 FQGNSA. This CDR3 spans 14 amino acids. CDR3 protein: CASSPRMGGTEAFF. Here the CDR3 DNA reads TGTGCCAGCAGCCCACGCATGGGGGGGACTGAAGCTTTCTTT.

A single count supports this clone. The CDR3 DNA follows: TGCGCCAGCAGCTTGGCCCCCCTTTGGGCAACTAATGAAAAACTGTTTTTT. Its protein product is CASSLAPLWATNEKLFF. V is TRBV5-1 and J is TRBJ1-4; D gene ambiguous. The CDR3 extends over 17 amino acids. Germline assignment: CDR1 SGHRS and CDR2 YFSETQ. V lost 0 bases and J lost 0, with 12 bases in between.

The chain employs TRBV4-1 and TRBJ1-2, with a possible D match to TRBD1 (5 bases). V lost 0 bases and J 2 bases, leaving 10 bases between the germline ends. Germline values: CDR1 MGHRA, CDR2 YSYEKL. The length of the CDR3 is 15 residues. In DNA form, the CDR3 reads TGCGCCAGCAGCCAAGAAGAGGGGTCGAACTATGGCTACACCTTC. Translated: CASSQEEGSNYGYTF.

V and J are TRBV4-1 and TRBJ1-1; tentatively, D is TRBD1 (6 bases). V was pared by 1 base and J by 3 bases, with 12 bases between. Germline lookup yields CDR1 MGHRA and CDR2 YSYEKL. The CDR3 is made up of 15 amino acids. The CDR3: CASSQVPGADTEAFF. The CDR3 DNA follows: TGCGCCAGCAGCCAAGTCCCGGGGGCGGACACTGAAGCTTTCTTT.